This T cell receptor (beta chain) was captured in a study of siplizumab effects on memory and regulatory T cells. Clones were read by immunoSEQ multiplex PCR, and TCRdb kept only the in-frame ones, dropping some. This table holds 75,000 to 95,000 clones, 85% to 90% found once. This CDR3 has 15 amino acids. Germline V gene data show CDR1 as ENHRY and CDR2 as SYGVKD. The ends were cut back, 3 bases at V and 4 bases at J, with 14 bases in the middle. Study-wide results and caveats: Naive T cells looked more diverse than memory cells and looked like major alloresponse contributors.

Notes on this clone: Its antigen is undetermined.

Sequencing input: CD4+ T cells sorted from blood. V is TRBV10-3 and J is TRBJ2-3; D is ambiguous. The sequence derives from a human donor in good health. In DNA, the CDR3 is TGTGCCATCAGTGATGGGTCCATATTTTCAGATACGCAGTATTTT. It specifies CAISDGSIFSDTQYF.